Below, 23 T cell receptor beta chains from the same sample are listed, as sequenced in a study of cytotoxic CD8 clonotypes in ibrutinib-treated CLL. Assay used: immunoSEQ multiplex PCR; TCRdb lists only in-frame clones, some missing. The sample contains approximately 100,000 clones, roughly 60% of which appear only once. The sequencing here drew on PBMCs, taken after 24 months of ibrutinib treatment. The receptors were gathered from a human donor with chronic lymphocytic leukemia.

The chain employs TRBV19 and TRBJ2-7; perhaps TRBD2 as D (6 bases). Germline assignment: CDR1 LNHDA and CDR2 SQIVND (reference sequence). The V and J ends lost 5 bases and 1 base respectively, with 12 bases between them. The CDR3 spans 14 residues. The CDR3 DNA reads TGTGCCAGTAGTCTGGGACTTGATTCCTACGAGCAGTACTTC. Its translation: CASSLGLDSYEQYF.

V gene TRBV5-1 combines with J gene TRBJ2-7; 7 bases fit TRBD2. J lost 0 bases, V lost 4 bases, and 7 bases had no gene match. The germline gives CDR1 SGHRS, CDR2 YFSETQ. This CDR3 is built from 15 residues. The chain's CDR3 is CASSQGGWDSYEQYF. CDR3 DNA sequence: TGCGCCAGCAGCCAGGGAGGGTGGGACTCCTACGAGCAGTACTTC.

The chain has TRBV7-9 and TRBJ2-2, with D possibly being TRBD2 (5 bases). The CDR3 is made up of 14 amino acids. V shed 5 bases and J shed 6 bases, with 13 bases lying between them. Germline assignment: CDR1 SEHNR and CDR2 FQNEAQ (reference sequence). The CDR3 reads CASSASGKAGELFF. In nucleotides, the CDR3 is TGTGCCAGCAGCGCTTCCGGGAAGGCCGGGGAGCTGTTTTTT.

This clone was counted between two and nine times. V gene TRBV5-1 combines with J gene TRBJ2-2; D ambiguous. Germline V gene data show CDR1 as SGHRS and CDR2 as YFSETQ. Trimming cost V 2 bases and J 7 bases, with 15 bases left between them. The CDR3 runs to 15 residues. This CDR3 reads CASSFSSGSDGELFF. CDR3 DNA sequence: TGCGCCAGCAGCTTTTCAAGTGGTTCCGACGGGGAGCTGTTTTTT.

This chain uses TRBV7-6 with TRBJ2-5, with 9 bases that match TRBD2. Germline values: CDR1 SGHVS, CDR2 FNYEAQ. J gave up 2 bases and V 3 bases, and 4 bases lay outside the gene matches. The length of the CDR3 is 15 residues. CDR3 DNA: TGTGCCAGCAGCTTTAGCGGGGGCCGGCAAGAGACCCAGTACTTC. It codes for CASSFSGGRQETQYF.

The V gene is TRBV5-1, the J gene TRBJ2-3, with 9 bases identical to TRBD1. V lost 1 base and J lost 4; bases outside the gene matches: 10. CDR1 and CDR2 from the germline V gene are SGHRS and YFSETQ. The CDR3 extends over 17 amino acids. CDR3: CASSLPEGTGRADTQYF. The DNA for the CDR3 is TGCGCCAGCAGCTTGCCCGAAGGGACAGGGAGAGCAGATACGCAGTATTTT. Complete variable domain (other parts from reference TRBV5-1 and TRBJ2-3): KAGVTQTPRYLIKTRGQQVTLSCSPISGHRSVSWYQQTPGQGLQFLFEYFSETQRNKGNFPGRFSGRQFSNSRSEMNVSTLELGDSALYLCASSLPEGTGRADTQYFGPGTRLTVL.

The CDR3 region is CASGIAGGYNEQFF. The CDR3 bases are TGTGCCAGCGGAATAGCGGGGGGGTACAATGAGCAGTTCTTC. This chain links TRBV25-1 with TRBJ2-1; 11 bases align to TRBD2. CDR1 is MGHDK, CDR2 SYGVNS, per germline. V dropped 8 bases and J dropped 4; count of bases not matched to a gene: 4. This CDR3 has 14 residues.

This chain links TRBV11-2 with TRBJ1-1, with no clear D. CDR1 and CDR2 from the germline V gene are SGHAT and FQNNGV. V was cut by 5 bases and J by 4 bases, with 5 bases left in between. This CDR3 region has 11 residues. The CDR3 sequence: CASSRGTEAFF. CDR3 DNA sequence: TGTGCCAGCAGCCGAGGCACTGAAGCTTTCTTT.

The chain employs TRBV7-9 and TRBJ2-3; 8 nucleotides align to TRBD2. CDR3 length equals 14 residues. Germline assignment: CDR1 SEHNR and CDR2 FQNEAQ (reference sequence). V shed 5 bases and J 4 bases; nucleotides not matched to a gene: 5. CDR3 sequence (DNA): TGTGCCAGCAGCCTTAGCGGGGCTTCAGATACGCAGTATTTT. It is translated as CASSLSGASDTQYF.

The chain links TRBV4-2 to TRBJ2-1, with 9 bases that match TRBD2. Per the germline V gene, CDR1 is LGHNA and CDR2 is YNFKEQ. The CDR3 is 15 amino acids. Trimming took 0 bases from V and 6 from J; bases not matched to a gene: 3. The CDR3 DNA is TGTGCCAGCAGCCAAGATGCGGGAGGGCTCAATGAGCAGTTCTTC. The encoded protein is CASSQDAGGLNEQFF.

The V call is TRBV11-2, the J call TRBJ2-1, with 13 bases lining up with TRBD2. CDR3 length: 19 residues. V dropped 2 bases and J dropped 6; count of bases not matched to a gene: 13. Germline V gene lookup returns CDR1 SGHAT and CDR2 FQNNGV. The CDR3 bases are TGTGCCAGCAGCTTACCCCCGGGACTAGCGGGGAGGGAGTTCAATGAGCAGTTCTTC. This sequence encodes CASSLPPGLAGREFNEQFF.

The chain is built from TRBV19 and TRBJ2-7; D is unresolved. V lost 5 bases and J lost 0, with 11 bases in between. This CDR3 comprises 14 residues. Germline CDR1 is LNHDA and CDR2 is SQIVND (reference sequence). The CDR3 DNA follows: TGTGCCAGTAGTGGCGGCCGGAGCTCCTACGAGCAGTACTTC. This encodes CASSGGRSSYEQYF. Together with reference TRBV19 and TRBJ2-7, the CDR3 gives the full variable domain: DGGITQSPKYLFRKEGQNVTLSCEQNLNHDAMYWYRQDPGQGLRLIYYSQIVNDFQKGDIAEGYSVSREKKESFPLTVTSAQKNPTAFYLCASSGGRSSYEQYFGPGTRLTVT.

This chain uses TRBV6-6 with TRBJ2-3, with D tentatively TRBD2 (6 bases). V lost 6 bases and J lost 4, with 17 bases in between. CDR3 length: 15 amino acids. The germline V gene has CDR1 MNHNY and CDR2 SVGAGI (reference sequence). Here the CDR3 reads CASSLQRVGADTQYF. DNA for the CDR3: TGTGCCAGCAGCCTACAGCGGGTAGGGGCAGATACGCAGTATTTT.

This clone was seen just once. The genes are TRBV5-1 and TRBJ2-3; 15 positions agree with TRBD2. Germline CDR1 and CDR2: SGHRS and YFSETQ. V was pared by 3 bases and J by 5 bases, with 7 bases of the junction left unmatched. The CDR3 extends over 17 amino acids. The CDR3, as DNA: TGCGCCAGCAGCTCCGGACTAGCGGGGGGGCAGGTAGATACGCAGTATTTT. It codes for CASSSGLAGGQVDTQYF.

The genes are TRBV30 and TRBJ2-7, with D possibly matching TRBD1 (6 bases). The CDR3 runs to 15 residues. Between the trimmed V and J ends, which lost 2 bases and 2 bases, there was a span of 16 bases. CDR1 and CDR2 (germline): GTSNPN, SVGIG (reference sequence). The CDR3 DNA follows: TGTGCCTGGAGTCCTACAGGGACCCTGGCCTACGAGCAGTACTTC. Translation: CAWSPTGTLAYEQYF.

This clone was seen more than once but under ten times. The J gene is TRBJ1-1, the V gene TRBV6-5, with D perhaps matching TRBD1 (5 bases). CDR1 and CDR2 from the germline V gene are MNHEY and SVGAGI. V was pared by 0 bases and J by 6 bases, with 11 bases between. The length of the CDR3 is 14 residues. The CDR3 bases are TGTGCCAGCAGTTACTCGTCTAGGGGTGCTGAAGCTTTCTTT. Protein: CASSYSSRGAEAFF.

The chain joins TRBV25-1 to TRBJ2-2, with 7 positions matching TRBD1. V lost 3 bases, J lost 3 bases, and 13 bases stayed unmatched. Germline CDR1 MGHDK, CDR2 SYGVNS. The CDR3 consists of 18 residues. CDR3 residues: CASSEGWGQSTDTGELFF. DNA of the CDR3: TGTGCCAGCAGTGAGGGCTGGGGACAGTCGACGGACACCGGGGAGCTGTTTTTT.

This clone was observed a handful of times. The J gene is TRBJ2-3, the V gene TRBV6-4; 7 bases fit TRBD2. Germline lookup yields CDR1 MRHNA and CDR2 SNTAGT. The CDR3 has 14 residues. Germline trimming cut 6 bases from V and 7 bases from J; bases unmatched to any gene: 10. The CDR3 DNA reads as TGTGCCAGCAGCGCCGTGAGCGGGGCGAATACGCAGTATTTT. Translation gives CASSAVSGANTQYF.

The genes are TRBV5-1 and TRBJ2-1; 9 bases map to TRBD1. The V and J ends lost 4 bases and 3 bases, in that order; junction bases with no gene match: 5. This CDR3 has 15 amino acids. Per germline, CDR1 SGHRS and CDR2 YFSETQ. The CDR3 DNA reads as TGCGCCAGCAGCCTCGGGACAGGGAACTACAATGAGCAGTTCTTC. Translating gives CASSLGTGNYNEQFF.

This sequence joins TRBV6-6 and TRBJ1-3; TRBD1 is a possible D gene (6 bases). Germline V lookup: CDR1 MNHNY, CDR2 SVGAGI (reference sequence). The CDR3 is 15 amino acids. V gave up 2 bases and J gave up 2 bases, with 10 bases separating them. The CDR3 bases are TGTGCCAGCAGTTACCCCGGGACAACTGGAAACACCATATATTTT. Its protein product is CASSYPGTTGNTIYF.

The V call is TRBV7-2, the J call TRBJ1-3; 8 bases align to TRBD1. Germline values: CDR1 SGHTA, CDR2 FQGNSA. The V and J ends lost 5 bases and 2 bases, in that order; junction bases with no gene match: 5. This CDR3 has 15 amino acids. The chain's CDR3 is CASSQGQATGNTIYF. The CDR3 region has the DNA TGTGCCAGCAGCCAGGGACAGGCAACTGGAAACACCATATATTTT.

In its sample, this clone was seen once. The chain combines TRBV6-1 with TRBJ1-5; 10 bases fit TRBD1. The CDR3 covers 15 residues. Germline trimming cut 2 bases from V and 6 bases from J; bases unmatched to any gene: 4. Germline lookup yields CDR1 MNHNS and CDR2 SASEGT. CDR3 amino acids: CASSEMTGGGQPQHF. CDR3 sequence (DNA): TGTGCCAGCAGTGAAATGACAGGGGGCGGTCAGCCCCAGCATTTT.

Written as DNA, the CDR3 is TGTGCCAGTACAACGGCGGGGGGGCCGAAGGAGACCCAGTACTTC. This codes for CASTTAGGPKETQYF. The rearrangement links TRBV19 to TRBJ2-5; TRBD2 matches 9 bases. The V gene's germline CDR1 is LNHDA and CDR2 SQIVND (reference sequence). With 7 bases clipped from V and 5 bases from J, the junction kept 11 bases outside the gene matches. The CDR3 is 15 residues long.